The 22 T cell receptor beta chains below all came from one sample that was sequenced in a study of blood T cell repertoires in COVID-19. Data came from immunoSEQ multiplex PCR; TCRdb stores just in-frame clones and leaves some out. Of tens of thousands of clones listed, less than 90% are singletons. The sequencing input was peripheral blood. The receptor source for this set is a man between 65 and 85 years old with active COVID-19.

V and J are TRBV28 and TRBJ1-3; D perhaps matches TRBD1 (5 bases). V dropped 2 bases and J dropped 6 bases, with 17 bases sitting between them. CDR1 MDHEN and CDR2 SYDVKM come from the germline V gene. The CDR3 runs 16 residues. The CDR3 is CASSLVGAVAENTIYF. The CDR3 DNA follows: TGTGCCAGCAGTTTAGTTGGGGCAGTGGCTGAAAACACCATATATTTT.

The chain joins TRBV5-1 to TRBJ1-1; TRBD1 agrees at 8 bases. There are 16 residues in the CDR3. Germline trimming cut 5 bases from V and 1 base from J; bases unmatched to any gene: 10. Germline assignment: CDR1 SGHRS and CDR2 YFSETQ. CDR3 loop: CASRAAGGAGNTEAFF. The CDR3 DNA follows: TGCGCCAGCAGGGCAGCAGGGGGCGCGGGGAACACTGAAGCTTTCTTT.

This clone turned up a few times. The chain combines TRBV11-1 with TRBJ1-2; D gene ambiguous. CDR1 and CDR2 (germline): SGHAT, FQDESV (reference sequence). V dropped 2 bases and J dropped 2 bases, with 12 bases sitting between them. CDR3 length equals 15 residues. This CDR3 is CASSLYRGWNYGYTF. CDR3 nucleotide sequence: TGTGCCAGCAGCTTATATCGGGGTTGGAACTATGGCTACACCTTC. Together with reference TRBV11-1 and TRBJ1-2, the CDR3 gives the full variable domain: EAEVAQSPRYKITEKSQAVAFWCDPISGHATLYWYRQILGQGPELLVQFQDESVVDDSQLPKDRFSAERLKGVDSTLKIQPAELGDSAMYLCASSLYRGWNYGYTFGSGTRLTVV.

The CDR3 here is CASSVVDRGEQYF. The DNA of the CDR3 is TGTGCCAGCAGCGTAGTAGACAGGGGCGAGCAGTACTTC. The chain joins TRBV9 to TRBJ2-7, with 8 bases identical to TRBD1. Germline lookup yields CDR1 SGDLS and CDR2 YYNGEE. CDR3 length equals 13 residues. V lost 0 bases to trimming and J lost 6 bases; unmatched junction nucleotides: 2. Complete variable domain (other parts from reference TRBV9 and TRBJ2-7): DSGVTQTPKHLITATGQRVTLRCSPRSGDLSVYWYQQSLDQGLQFLIQYYNGEERAKGNILERFSAQQFPDLHSELNLSSLELGDSALYFCASSVVDRGEQYFGPGTRLTVT.

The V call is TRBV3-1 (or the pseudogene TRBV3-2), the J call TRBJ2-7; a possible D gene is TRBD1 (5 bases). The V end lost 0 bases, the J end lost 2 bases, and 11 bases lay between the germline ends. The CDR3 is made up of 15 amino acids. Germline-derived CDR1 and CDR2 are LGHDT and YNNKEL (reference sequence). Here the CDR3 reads CASSQDFAQAYEQYF. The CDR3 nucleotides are TGTGCCAGCAGCCAAGATTTTGCACAGGCCTACGAGCAGTACTTC.

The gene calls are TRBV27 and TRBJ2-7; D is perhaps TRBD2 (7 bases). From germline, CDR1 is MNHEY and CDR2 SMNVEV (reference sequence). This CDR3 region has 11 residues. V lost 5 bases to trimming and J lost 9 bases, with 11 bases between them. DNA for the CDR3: TGTGCCAGCAGTCTAGGGGGGGCGCAGTACTTC. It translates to CASSLGGAQYF.

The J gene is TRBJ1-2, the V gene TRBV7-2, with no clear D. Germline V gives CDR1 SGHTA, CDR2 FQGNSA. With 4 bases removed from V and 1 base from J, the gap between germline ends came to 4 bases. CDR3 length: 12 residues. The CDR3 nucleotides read TGTGCCAGCAGCTCAGATAACTATGGCTACACCTTC. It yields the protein CASSSDNYGYTF.

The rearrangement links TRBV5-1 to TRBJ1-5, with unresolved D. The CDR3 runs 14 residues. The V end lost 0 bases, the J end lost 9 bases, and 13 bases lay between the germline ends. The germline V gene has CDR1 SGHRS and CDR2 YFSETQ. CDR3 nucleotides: TGCGCCAGCAGCTTGGAGGCAAGTTCGGGGCCCCAGCATTTT. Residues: CASSLEASSGPQHF.

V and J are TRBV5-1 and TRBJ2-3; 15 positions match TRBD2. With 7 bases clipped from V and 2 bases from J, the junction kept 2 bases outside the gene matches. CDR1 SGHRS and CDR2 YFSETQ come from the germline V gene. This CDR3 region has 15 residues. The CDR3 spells CASGTSGGPTDTQYF. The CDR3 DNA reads TGCGCCAGCGGGACTAGCGGGGGGCCCACAGATACGCAGTATTTT.

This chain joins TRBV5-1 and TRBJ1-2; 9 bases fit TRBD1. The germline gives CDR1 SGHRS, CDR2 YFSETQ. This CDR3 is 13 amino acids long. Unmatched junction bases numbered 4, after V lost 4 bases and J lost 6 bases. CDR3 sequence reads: CASSGRTGDGYTF. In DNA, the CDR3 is TGCGCCAGCAGCGGCCGGACAGGGGATGGCTACACCTTC.

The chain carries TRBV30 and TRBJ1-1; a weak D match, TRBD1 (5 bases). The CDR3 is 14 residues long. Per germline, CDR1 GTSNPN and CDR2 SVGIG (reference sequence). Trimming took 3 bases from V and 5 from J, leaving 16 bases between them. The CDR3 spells CAWRGLGGGTEAFF. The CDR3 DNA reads TGTGCCTGGAGAGGCTTGGGCGGGGGGACTGAAGCTTTCTTT.

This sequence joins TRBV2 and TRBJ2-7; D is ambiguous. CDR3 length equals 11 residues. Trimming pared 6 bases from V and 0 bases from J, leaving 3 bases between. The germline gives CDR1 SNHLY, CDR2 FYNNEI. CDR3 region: CASRASYEQYF. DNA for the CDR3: TGTGCCAGCAGAGCCTCCTACGAGCAGTACTTC.

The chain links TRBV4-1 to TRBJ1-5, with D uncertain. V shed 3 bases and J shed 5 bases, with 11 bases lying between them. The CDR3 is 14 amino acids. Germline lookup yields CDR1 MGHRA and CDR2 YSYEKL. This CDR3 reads CASSHRNTDQPQHF. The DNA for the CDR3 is TGCGCCAGCAGCCATCGTAACACCGATCAGCCCCAGCATTTT.

The CDR3 region has the DNA TGTGCCAGCTCCCTCGGCGAGGTAGGCGAGCAGTACTTC. Residues: CASSLGEVGEQYF. The rearrangement links TRBV18 to TRBJ2-7; D is uncertain. This CDR3 comprises 13 residues. Germline V gene lookup returns CDR1 KGHSH and CDR2 LQKENI. Trimming shortened V by 6 bases and J by 6 bases, and 15 bases separated the two germline ends.

The chain's CDR3 is CASSFPYNRGRNTIYF. CDR3 coding DNA: TGTGCCAGCAGCTTCCCCTATAACAGGGGAAGAAACACCATATATTTT. The rearrangement joins TRBV6-2 or TRBV6-3 to TRBJ1-3; 7 bases are shared with TRBD1. Germline V CDR1 and CDR2: MNHEY, SVGEGT. The CDR3 extends over 16 amino acids. Trimming cost V 6 bases and J 5 bases; bases outside gene matches: 13.

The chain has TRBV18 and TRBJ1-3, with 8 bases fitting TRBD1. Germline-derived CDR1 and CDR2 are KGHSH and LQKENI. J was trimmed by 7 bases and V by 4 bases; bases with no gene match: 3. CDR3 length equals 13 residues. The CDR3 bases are TGTGCCAGCTCACTTCGGACAGGGAACACCATATATTTT. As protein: CASSLRTGNTIYF.

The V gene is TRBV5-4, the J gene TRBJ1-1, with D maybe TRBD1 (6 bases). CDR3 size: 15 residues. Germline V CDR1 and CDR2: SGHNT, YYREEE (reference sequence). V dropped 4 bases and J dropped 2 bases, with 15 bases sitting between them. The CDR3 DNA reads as TGTGCCAGCAGCCCGGAACAGGGTATAAACACTGAAGCTTTCTTT. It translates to CASSPEQGINTEAFF.

The CDR3 DNA follows: TGTGCCAGCAGCTTAGGAACAGCTAACTATGGCTACACCTTC. The encoded protein is CASSLGTANYGYTF. The V gene is TRBV13, the J gene TRBJ1-2; D gene unclear. The CDR3 runs 14 residues. Per germline, CDR1 PRHDT and CDR2 FYEKMQ (reference sequence). Trimming removed 0 bases from V and 0 bases from J, with 5 bases in between.

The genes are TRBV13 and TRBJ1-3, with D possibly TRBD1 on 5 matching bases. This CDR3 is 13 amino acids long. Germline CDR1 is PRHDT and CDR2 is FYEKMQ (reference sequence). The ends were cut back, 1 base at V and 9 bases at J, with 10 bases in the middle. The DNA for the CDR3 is TGTGCCAGCAGCTTAGAACGGGGGAGCACCATATATTTT. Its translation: CASSLERGSTIYF.

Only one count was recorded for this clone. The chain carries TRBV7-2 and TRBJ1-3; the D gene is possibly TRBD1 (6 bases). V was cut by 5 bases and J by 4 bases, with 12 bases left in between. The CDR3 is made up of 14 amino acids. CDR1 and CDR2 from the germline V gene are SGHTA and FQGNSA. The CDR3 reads CASSLRTAGNTIYF. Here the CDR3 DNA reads TGTGCCAGCAGCCTACGGACAGCCGGAAACACCATATATTTT.

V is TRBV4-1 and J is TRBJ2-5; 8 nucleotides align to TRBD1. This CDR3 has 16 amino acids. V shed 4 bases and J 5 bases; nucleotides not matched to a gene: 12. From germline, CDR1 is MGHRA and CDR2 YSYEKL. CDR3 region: CASSPRDTGGGETQYF. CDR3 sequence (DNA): TGCGCCAGCAGCCCCAGAGACACAGGGGGTGGGGAGACCCAGTACTTC.

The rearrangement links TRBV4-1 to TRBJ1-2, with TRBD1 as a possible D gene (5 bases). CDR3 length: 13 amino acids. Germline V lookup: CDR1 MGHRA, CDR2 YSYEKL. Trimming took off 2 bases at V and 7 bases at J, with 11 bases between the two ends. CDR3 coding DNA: TGCGCCAGCAGCCAACAGGGCCTACCTGGCTACACCTTC. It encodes CASSQQGLPGYTF.